Listed below are T cell receptor beta chains from one sample, sequenced in a study of shared clonotypes between healthy human individuals. Using immunoSEQ multiplex PCR, the repertoire was profiled, and TCRdb retains in-frame clones only, with some absent. Of over 2 million clones in the sample, 85% to 95% were seen once. The sequenced sample was naive CD4+ T cells from PBMCs. All receptors derive from a man between 18 and 35 years old in good health. Some clones in this sample may be carry-over from other donors' samples. Each CDR3 is given with its conserved first and last residue. A D gene is named only where the DNA matches it firmly. The listing skips clone size in some rows; elsewhere it reads once, few, many or a size class.

>TRBJ1-2|NA|TRBV6-1|NA
CASSEMGTTTGRRPGYTF
TGTGCCAGCAGTGAAATGGGGACCACTACGGGACGCCGGCCTGGCTACACCTTC
>TRBJ1-5|NA|TRBV19|NA
CASSPPLRLLNSNQPQHF
TGTGCCAGTAGTCCCCCCTTGAGACTATTAAATAGCAATCAGCCCCAGCATTTT
>TRBJ2-5|NA|TRBV27|TRBD2
CASSLVRGSGLHQETQYF
TGTGCCAGCAGTCTTGTAAGAGGTAGCGGGCTCCACCAAGAGACCCAGTACTTC
>TRBJ1-5|NA|TRBV5-6|NA
CASSREGGSQPQHF
TGTGCCAGCAGCAGGGAGGGTGGCAGTCAGCCCCAGCATTTT
>TRBJ2-6|NA|TRBV27|NA
CASSSPAKGGRGANVLTF
TGTGCCAGCAGTTCACCCGCCAAAGGGGGACGTGGGGCCAACGTCCTGACTTTC
>TRBJ1-1|NA|TRBV5-1|NA
CASSSGWGQNTEAFF
TGCGCCAGCAGCTCTGGCTGGGGTCAGAACACTGAAGCTTTCTTT
>TRBJ1-4|NA|TRBV19|NA
CASSIKGPNEKLFF
TGTGCCAGTAGTATAAAGGGGCCTAATGAAAAACTGTTTTTT
>TRBJ1-2|NA|TRBV2|NA
CASSERGSTAYGYTF
TGTGCCAGCAGTGAGCGGGGCAGCACGGCTTATGGCTACACCTTC
>TRBJ2-7|NA|TRBV5-5|TRBD2
CASSLGREGPSSYEQYF
TGTGCCAGCAGCTTGGGCAGGGAGGGCCCGAGCTCCTACGAGCAGTACTTC
>TRBJ2-1|NA|TRBV7-3|TRBD2
CASSLIGSGSVIEQFF
TGTGCCAGCAGCTTAATAGGAAGCGGGAGTGTTATTGAGCAGTTCTTC
>TRBJ1-2|NA|TRBV7-9|NA
CASSLAPDGYTF
TGTGCCAGCAGCTTAGCCCCCGATGGCTACACCTTC
>TRBJ2-2|NA|TRBV28|TRBD1
CASRIRDSVTGELFF
TGTGCCAGCAGGATACGGGACAGTGTCACCGGGGAGCTGTTTTTT
>TRBJ1-2|once|TRBV28|NA
CASSLLVGVGYTF
TGTGCCAGCAGTTTATTAGTAGGAGTTGGCTACACCTTC
>TRBJ2-3|NA|TRBV5-1|TRBD2
CASSLLAGEATDTQYF
TGCGCCAGCAGCTTACTAGCGGGAGAGGCCACAGATACGCAGTATTTT
>TRBJ2-7|NA|TRBV7-2|NA
CASSPRSELYEQYF
TGTGCCAGCAGCCCACGGTCCGAATTGTACGAGCAGTACTTC
>TRBJ1-1|NA|TRBV4-2|NA
CASSPSGRTGTEAFF
TGTGCCAGCAGCCCATCAGGTAGGACCGGTACTGAAGCTTTCTTT
>TRBJ2-2|NA|TRBV5-1|TRBD2
CASSFGGAGPGELFF
TGCGCCAGCAGCTTTGGAGGAGCGGGGCCCGGGGAGCTGTTTTTT
>TRBJ1-5|once|TRBV6-1|NA
CASSYDRYSNQPQHF
TGTGCCAGCAGCTACGACAGGTATAGCAATCAGCCCCAGCATTTT
>TRBJ1-5|NA|TRBV2|TRBD1
CASSEWGMTGINQPQHF
TGTGCCAGCAGCGAATGGGGGATGACAGGGATCAATCAGCCCCAGCATTTT
>TRBJ2-7|NA|TRBV2|TRBD1
CASSVGQGPYEQYF
TGTGCCAGCAGTGTAGGACAGGGTCCCTACGAGCAGTACTTC
>TRBJ1-3|NA|TRBV18|NA
CASSTRGDTIYF
TGTGCCAGCTCCACTCGTGGGGACACCATATATTTT
>TRBJ2-3|NA|TRBV27|NA
CASLPNTDTQYF
TGTGCCAGCCTTCCAAACACAGATACGCAGTATTTT
>TRBJ2-3|NA|TRBV5-1|TRBD2
CASGTSGNTDTQYF
TGCGCCAGTGGGACTAGCGGGAACACAGATACGCAGTATTTT
>TRBJ2-3|NA|TRBV5-6|NA
CASSLDSQSTSTDTQYF
TGTGCCAGCAGCTTGGACTCGCAGTCCACGAGCACAGATACGCAGTATTTT
>TRBJ2-5|once|TRBV5-4|TRBD1
CASSTRDRGVGTQYF
TGTGCCAGCAGCACCCGGGACAGGGGAGTTGGGACCCAGTACTTC
>TRBJ1-5|NA|TRBV15|NA
CATSRAAPGSNQPQHF
TGTGCCACCAGCAGAGCTGCCCCCGGGAGCAATCAGCCCCAGCATTTT
>TRBJ2-1|NA|TRBV10-2|NA
CASSESETREFDNEQFF
TGCGCCAGCAGTGAGTCAGAGACTAGGGAATTCGACAATGAGCAGTTCTTC
>TRBJ2-2|NA|TRBV5-1|NA
CASSLAFSGHGELFF
TGCGCCAGCAGCTTGGCCTTCTCGGGTCACGGGGAGCTGTTTTTT
>TRBJ1-2|NA|TRBV4-1|NA
CASSQRGVDYGYTF
TGCGCCAGCAGCCAGAGGGGAGTCGACTATGGCTACACCTTC
>TRBJ2-5|NA|TRBV19|NA
CASSPLGYQETQYF
TGTGCCAGTAGTCCGCTTGGGTACCAAGAGACCCAGTACTTC
>TRBJ2-7|NA|TRBV4-2|TRBD2
CASSQHPGGYEQYF
TGTGCCAGCAGCCAACACCCGGGAGGCTACGAGCAGTACTTC
>TRBJ1-5|few|TRBV4-2|NA
CASSQVGNEGNQPQHF
TGTGCCAGCAGCCAAGTTGGGAATGAGGGGAATCAGCCCCAGCATTTT
>TRBJ1-4|NA|TRBV6-6|NA
CASSRAFPTNEKLFF
TGTGCCAGCAGTCGGGCCTTTCCAACTAATGAAAAACTGTTTTTT
>TRBJ1-5|NA|TRBV7-9|NA
CASSPQGNQPQHF
TGTGCCAGCAGCCCGCAGGGTAATCAGCCCCAGCATTTT
>TRBJ1-1|NA|TRBV2|TRBD1
CASRPGTVNTEAFF
TGTGCCAGCAGACCCGGGACAGTGAACACTGAAGCTTTCTTT
>TRBJ2-2|NA|TRBV6-5|NA
CASSYSVGGGTGELFF
TGTGCCAGCAGTTACTCGGTGGGAGGGGGGACCGGGGAGCTGTTTTTT
>TRBJ1-1|once|TRBV18|TRBD1
CASSPGQAVLTSAFF
TGTGCCAGCTCACCGGGACAGGCCGTCTTAACCTCGGCTTTCTTT
>TRBJ2-7|NA|TRBV11-2|TRBD1
CASSLAGQGATPGQYF
TGTGCCAGCAGCTTAGCCGGACAGGGGGCGACCCCCGGGCAGTACTTC
>TRBJ2-7|NA|TRBV27|NA
CASSYRDPKPYEQYF
TGTGCCAGCAGCTACCGGGACCCTAAGCCCTACGAGCAGTACTTC
>TRBJ2-3|NA|TRBV29-1|NA
CSVGDPTDTQYF
TGCAGCGTAGGGGACCCCACAGATACGCAGTATTTT
>TRBJ2-7|NA|TRBV6-1|TRBD2
CASSASQGVTSGRFNEQYF
TGTGCCAGCAGTGCCTCACAGGGGGTAACTAGCGGGAGGTTCAACGAGCAGTACTTC
>TRBJ2-4|NA|TRBV29-1|NA
CSVVAGTAKNIQYF
TGCAGCGTTGTTGCAGGGACAGCCAAAAACATTCAGTACTTC
>TRBJ2-1|NA|TRBV6-6|TRBD2
CASRTTSGSDNEQFF
TGTGCCAGCAGAACCACTAGCGGGAGTGACAATGAGCAGTTCTTC
>TRBJ1-2|NA|TRBV21-1|NA
CASRDRGDYGYTF
TGTGCCAGCAGAGACAGGGGGGACTATGGCTACACCTTC
>TRBJ2-1|few|TRBV15|NA
CATSRAYNEQFF
TGTGCCACCAGCAGAGCATACAATGAGCAGTTCTTC
>TRBJ1-2|NA|TRBV5-4|TRBD1
CASSPRDRVYGYTF
TGTGCCAGCAGCCCCCGGGACAGGGTCTATGGCTACACCTTC
>TRBJ2-1|NA|TRBV27|NA
CASSLFGASLNEQFF
TGTGCCAGCAGTCTCTTTGGGGCCTCCCTAAATGAGCAGTTCTTC
>TRBJ2-5|NA|TRBV10-3|NA
CAISEGQAGRETQYF
TGTGCCATCAGTGAAGGGCAGGCAGGGCGGGAGACCCAGTACTTC
>TRBJ2-1|NA|TRBV7-8|NA
CASSLVQGWTHNEQFF
TGTGCCAGCAGCTTAGTTCAGGGGTGGACACACAATGAGCAGTTCTTC
>TRBJ2-1|once|TRBV9|TRBD2
CASSVAPGLVDNEQFF
TGTGCCAGCAGCGTAGCCCCGGGACTAGTTGATAATGAGCAGTTCTTC
>TRBJ2-6|NA|TRBV7-9|NA
CASSPPGVAGANVLTF
TGTGCCAGCAGTCCCCCGGGGGTAGCTGGGGCCAACGTCCTGACTTTC
>TRBJ2-3|NA|TRBV28|TRBD2
CASTRALAGGGRDTQYF
TGTGCCAGCACTAGGGCACTAGCGGGAGGGGGACGGGATACGCAGTATTTT
>TRBJ1-3|NA|TRBV18|TRBD1
CASSPRDSLSGNTIYF
TGTGCCAGCTCACCGCGGGACAGCCTCTCTGGAAACACCATATATTTT
>TRBJ1-1|few|TRBV29-1|NA
CSVEISMNTEAFF
TGCAGCGTTGAAATATCCATGAACACTGAAGCTTTCTTT
>TRBJ2-7|NA|TRBV10-3|NA
CAISESWEFYEQYF
TGTGCCATCAGTGAGTCGTGGGAGTTCTACGAGCAGTACTTC